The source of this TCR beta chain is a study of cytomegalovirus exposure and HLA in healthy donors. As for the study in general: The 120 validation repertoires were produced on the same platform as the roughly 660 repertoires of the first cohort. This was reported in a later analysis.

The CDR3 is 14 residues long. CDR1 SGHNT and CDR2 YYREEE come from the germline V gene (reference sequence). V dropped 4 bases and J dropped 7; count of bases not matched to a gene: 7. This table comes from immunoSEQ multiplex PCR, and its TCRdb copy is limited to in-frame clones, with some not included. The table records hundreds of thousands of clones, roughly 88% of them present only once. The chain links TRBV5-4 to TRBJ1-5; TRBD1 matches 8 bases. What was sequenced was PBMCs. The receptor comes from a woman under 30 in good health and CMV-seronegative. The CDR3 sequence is CASSDGQGGQPQHF. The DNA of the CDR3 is TGTGCCAGCAGCGACGGACAGGGTGGACAGCCCCAGCATTTT.